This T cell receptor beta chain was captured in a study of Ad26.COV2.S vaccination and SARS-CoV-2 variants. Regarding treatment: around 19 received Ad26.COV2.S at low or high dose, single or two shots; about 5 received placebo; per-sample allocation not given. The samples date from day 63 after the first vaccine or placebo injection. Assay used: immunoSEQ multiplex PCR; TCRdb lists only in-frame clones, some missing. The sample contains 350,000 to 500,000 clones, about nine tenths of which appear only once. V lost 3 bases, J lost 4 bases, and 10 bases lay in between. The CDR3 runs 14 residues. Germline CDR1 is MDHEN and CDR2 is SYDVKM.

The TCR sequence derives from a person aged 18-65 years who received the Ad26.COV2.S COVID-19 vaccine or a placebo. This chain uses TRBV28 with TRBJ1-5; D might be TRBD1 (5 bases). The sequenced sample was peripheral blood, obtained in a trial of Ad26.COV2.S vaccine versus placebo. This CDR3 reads CASSFGGTNQPQHF. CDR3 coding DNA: TGTGCCAGCAGTTTCGGGGGAACAAATCAGCCCCAGCATTTT.